Below are 4 T cell receptor beta chains sequenced from a single sample in a study of T cell repertoires in cytomegalovirus infection. Using its own MiXCR run on the reads, TCRdb lists one record per CDR3 protein. The sample includes hundreds of thousands of distinct CDR3 sequences, about 39% seen only once; the top ten take around 45%. Their target antigens are unknown. The specimen comprised cultured PBMCs, sampled from culture after CMV antigen stimulation. The receptors were gathered from a human donor in good health (CMV status not recorded). Some clones in this sample may be carry-over from other donors' samples.

The rearrangement joins TRBV20-1 to TRBJ1-1; 10 bases are a match to TRBD1. Trimming cost V 0 bases and J 1 base; bases outside gene matches: 5. The CDR3 length is 16 residues. The germline V gene encodes CDR1 DFQATT and CDR2 SNEGSKA (reference sequence). The CDR3 is CSARDPRTGGNTEAFF. CDR3 nucleotides: TGCAGTGCTAGAGACCCCCGGACAGGGGGGAACACTGAAGCTTTCTTT.

The rearrangement uses TRBV12-5 and TRBJ2-3; possibly TRBD2 for D (5 bases). CDR1 is LGHNT, CDR2 FRNRAP, per germline. The CDR3 runs to 11 residues. V lost 4 bases and J 6 bases, leaving 5 bases between the germline ends. CDR3 region: CASGSGDTQYF. The CDR3 nucleotides read TGTGCTAGTGGTTCGGGGGATACGCAGTATTTT.

This chain connects TRBV7-9 to TRBJ1-1; unclear D gene. V lost 5 bases and J lost 1, with 14 bases in between. This CDR3 is built from 15 residues. Germline CDR1 is SEHNR and CDR2 is FQNEAQ (reference sequence). CDR3 sequence (DNA): TGTGCCAGCAGCGGAGAGGGCCAGCCGAACACTGAAGCTTTCTTT. Translated, it gives CASSGEGQPNTEAFF. Using reference TRBV7-9 and TRBJ1-1 for the parts outside the CDR3, the full variable domain is DTGVSQNPRHKITKRGQNVTFRCDPISEHNRLYWYRQTLGQGPEFLTYFQNEAQLEKSRLLSDRFSAERPKGSFSTLEIQRTEQGDSAMYLCASSGEGQPNTEAFFGQGTRLTVV.

CDR3 in DNA: TGTGCCAGCAGCGGGTTGGGCTACGAGCAGTACTTC. Protein product: CASSGLGYEQYF. The chain carries TRBV11-2 and TRBJ2-7, with D unclear. Looked up from germline, CDR1 is SGHAT and CDR2 is FQNNGV. V was shortened by 5 bases and J by 3 bases, with 8 bases between the two germline ends. The CDR3 has 12 amino acids. Based on the CDR3 plus reference TRBV11-2 and TRBJ2-7, the full variable domain is EAGVAQSPRYKIIEKRQSVAFWCNPISGHATLYWYQQILGQGPKLLIQFQNNGVVDDSQLPKDRFSAERLKGVDSTLKIQPAKLEDSAVYLCASSGLGYEQYFGPGTRLTVT.